This T cell receptor beta chain was sequenced in a study of T cells after yellow fever vaccination. The germline gives CDR1 SGHTA, CDR2 FQGTGA. The CDR3 has 13 amino acids. Trimming cost V 0 bases and J 5 bases, with 7 bases left between them. This clonotype was counted at least ten times. The antigen is undetermined. TCRdb ran MiXCR on the 5' RACE reads and lists one entry per CDR3 protein. Among 150,000 to 200,000 distinct CDR3 sequences, approximately 6% were seen once, and the ten largest hold less than 3%. Study-level points and caveats: Only a minor proportion of clonotypes was detected across both CD4 and CD8 compartments.

Material: CD4+ T cells sorted from PBMCs, obtained on the day of the first yellow fever vaccination. The TCR originated in a man between 18 and 35 years old who received the YFV17D yellow fever vaccine. V and J are TRBV7-3 and TRBJ1-1; D gene unclear. In DNA form, the CDR3 reads TGTGCCAGCAGCTTAACCCAGGCGACTGAAGCTTTCTTT. Its protein product is CASSLTQATEAFF. The full variable domain, in which reference TRBV7-3 and TRBJ1-1 provide the parts outside the CDR3, is GAGVSQTPSNKVTEKGKYVELRCDPISGHTALYWYRQSLGQGPEFLIYFQGTGAADDSGLPNDRFFAVRPEGSVSTLKIQRTERGDSAVYLCASSLTQATEAFFGQGTRLTVV.